Listed below are T cell receptor beta chains from one sample, sequenced in a study of Ad26.COV2.S vaccination and SARS-CoV-2 variants. Profiling relied on immunoSEQ multiplex PCR, and the TCRdb table lists in-frame clones only, not all of them. The table records about 350,000 clones, approximately 90% of them present only once. Sequencing used peripheral blood, obtained in a trial of Ad26.COV2.S vaccine versus placebo. These receptors were obtained from a person aged 18-65 years who received the Ad26.COV2.S COVID-19 vaccine or a placebo. Both conserved end residues are part of each CDR3. A D gene is named only where the DNA matches it firmly. Clone sizes are given selectively: once, few, many, or a class where the clone is expanded.

abundance,d_gene,j_gene,v_gene,CDR3nt,CDR3aa
.,.,TRBJ2-3,TRBV19,TGTGCCAGTAGTACCCGGGGTACAGATACGCAGTATTTT,CASSTRGTDTQYF
.,.,TRBJ1-2,TRBV5-6,TGTGCCAGCAGCCTACAGGTTAATAGGGACTATGGCTACACCTTC,CASSLQVNRDYGYTF
once,.,TRBJ2-7,TRBV2,TGTGCCAGCAGTGAGGAGGGGGACTACGAGCAGTACTTC,CASSEEGDYEQYF
.,TRBD2,TRBJ2-5,TRBV5-1,TGCGCCAGCAGCCCCCGGGGGGATGCAGAGACCCAGTACTTC,CASSPRGDAETQYF
.,.,TRBJ1-5,TRBV7-9,TGTGCCAGCAGCTTCGAGAAAGACAGCCTAGGCGGTCAGCCCCAGCATTTT,CASSFEKDSLGGQPQHF
.,.,TRBJ2-3,TRBV6-5,TGTGCCAGCACAAGAGGCGGCACAGATACGCAGTATTTT,CASTRGGTDTQYF
.,.,TRBJ1-1,TRBV5-4,TGTGCCAGCCGCCGGGACCTGATGAACACTGAAGCTTTCTTT,CASRRDLMNTEAFF
few,.,TRBJ2-7,TRBV2,TGTGCCAGCATGTTATACGAGCAGTACTTC,CASMLYEQYF
.,.,TRBJ1-1,TRBV9,TGTGCCAGCAGCGCCTCTCCGGGAGGGGATGAAGCTTTCTTT,CASSASPGGDEAFF
.,.,TRBJ1-1,TRBV6-5,TGTGCCAGCAGTTACCTCACGGTTGGCGGCGCTGAAGCTTTCTTT,CASSYLTVGGAEAFF
.,TRBD1,TRBJ2-1,TRBV19,TGTGCCAGTATCCGGACAGGGGATTCTGGTGAGCAGTTCTTC,CASIRTGDSGEQFF
.,.,TRBJ2-5,TRBV7-2,TGTGCCAGCAGCTTAGCCCCCGGGGGTAGAGGGCAAGAGACCCAGTACTTC,CASSLAPGGRGQETQYF
.,TRBD1,TRBJ1-1,TRBV4-3,TGCGCCAGCAGCCAGGACAGGTATAACACTGAAGCTTTCTTT,CASSQDRYNTEAFF
.,.,TRBJ1-5,TRBV30,TGTGCCTGGAGTGTTTCCGATAATCAGCCCCAGCATTTT,CAWSVSDNQPQHF
.,.,TRBJ1-1,TRBV21-1,.,CASSNVGEGNTEAFF
.,.,TRBJ2-7,TRBV7-8,TGTGCCAGCAGCTACGCTGACAGTACTACCTACGAGCAGTACTTC,CASSYADSTTYEQYF
once,.,TRBJ1-3,TRBV6-5,TGTGCCAGCAGTTCCTTCGGGACGGCCGTCGGAAACACCATATATTTT,CASSSFGTAVGNTIYF
.,.,TRBJ1-2,TRBV30,TGTGCCTGGAGTACCCTTAGGCCCCGGGACACGGCTGGCTACACCTTC,CAWSTLRPRDTAGYTF
.,TRBD1,TRBJ1-2,TRBV3-1/TRBV3-2,TGTGCCAGCAGCCAATCGGGACAGTTCTATGGCTACACCTTC,CASSQSGQFYGYTF
.,TRBD1,TRBJ2-2,TRBV11-2,TGTGCCAGTGGAAGGGGACAGACGAACACCGGGGAGCTGTTTTTT,CASGRGQTNTGELFF
.,TRBD1,TRBJ1-5,TRBV19,TGTGCCAGTAGTATCGGAGGGACAGGCAATCAGCCCCAGCATTTT,CASSIGGTGNQPQHF
.,TRBD2,TRBJ2-7,TRBV27,TGTGCCAGCAGTTTATCACGGTGGGGGGGTTCCTACGAGCAGTACTTC,CASSLSRWGGSYEQYF
.,.,TRBJ1-1,TRBV6-5,TGTGCCAGCAGGATGGACAGATCGAACACTGAAGCTTTCTTT,CASRMDRSNTEAFF
.,TRBD1,TRBJ2-7,TRBV12-5,TGTGCTAGTGGTTTGCCCACCGGGACAGGCCGATCCTACGAGCAGTACTTC,CASGLPTGTGRSYEQYF
.,.,TRBJ2-7,TRBV4-2,TGTGCCAGCAGCCCACAGGGTGGCTACGAGCAGTACTTC,CASSPQGGYEQYF
once,.,TRBJ1-3,TRBV15,TGTGCCACCAGCAGAGATTTGCGGGCGGGTGGAAACACCATATATTTT,CATSRDLRAGGNTIYF
.,.,TRBJ1-1,TRBV3-1/TRBV3-2,TGTGCCAGCAGCGTCGACAGGAACACTGAAGCTTTCTTT,CASSVDRNTEAFF
.,.,TRBJ2-3,TRBV29-1,TGCAGCGCCGCGGGACCCGCAGATGGAGGGAGCACAGATACGCAGTATTTT,CSAAGPADGGSTDTQYF
.,.,TRBJ2-1,TRBV19,TGTGCCAGTAGTATAGCTGGCAATGAGCAGTTCTTC,CASSIAGNEQFF
.,TRBD2,TRBJ2-5,TRBV18,TGTGCCAGCTCACCACCCACTAGCGGGAGTTGGGGAGAGACCCAGTACTTC,CASSPPTSGSWGETQYF
.,.,TRBJ1-5,TRBV28,TGTGCCAGCAGTTTTCCGGGCCCGAACAATCAGCCCCAGCATTTT,CASSFPGPNNQPQHF
.,.,TRBJ2-2,TRBV6-2/TRBV6-3,TGTGCCAGCAGTTACTCGAGGCGGGGGGAGCTGTTTTTT,CASSYSRRGELFF
.,TRBD1,TRBJ1-5,TRBV27,TGTGCCAGCAGCCCACAGGGGGTCCAGCCCCAGCATTTT,CASSPQGVQPQHF
.,TRBD2,TRBJ2-7,TRBV28,TGTGCCAGCAGTTCCCCCGACAGACTAGCTAGACCCTACGAGCAGTACTTC,CASSSPDRLARPYEQYF
.,.,TRBJ2-1,TRBV9,TGTGCCAGCAGCGTAGGACCTAGGGGTAATGAGCAGTTCTTC,CASSVGPRGNEQFF
.,.,TRBJ2-6,TRBV7-6,TGTGCCAGCAGCTTAGAGGGAGCTTCTGGGGCCAACGTCCTGACTTTC,CASSLEGASGANVLTF
.,.,TRBJ2-2,TRBV4-3,TGCGCCAGCAGCCAAGGTATCTACTCCGGGGAGCTGTTTTTT,CASSQGIYSGELFF
.,.,TRBJ1-1,TRBV6-2/TRBV6-3,TGTGCCAGCAGTTACTCGACACAGAGGTCCCCTGGGAACACTGAAGCTTTCTTT,CASSYSTQRSPGNTEAFF
.,.,TRBJ1-2,TRBV30,TGTGCCTGGTTCTTGAGGGGGGCCGGCTACACCTTC,CAWFLRGAGYTF
.,TRBD2,TRBJ2-3,TRBV2,TGTGCCAGCGGGACTAGCGCCGATCCGGGCTTATATACGCAGTATTTT,CASGTSADPGLYTQYF
.,.,TRBJ1-6,TRBV14,TGTGCCAGCAGCCAACACCCATCACGGCCGGCTTGGAATTCACCCCTCCACTTT,CASSQHPSRPAWNSPLHF